This T cell receptor beta chain was captured in a study of blood T cells in healthy people across ages (dated by TCRdb to between 2015 and 2016). Background on the whole study: In model experiments, template switching captured roughly one uniquely barcoded TCR beta cDNA molecule for every two T cells. The study measured age-related changes in TCR beta repertoire diversity using deep sequencing normalized with unique cDNA molecular identifiers. The donors were divided into four age groups: young (average around 16 years), middle-aged (around 37), aged (about 62) and long-lived (approximately 74). To avoid experimental bias, donors of different ages were distributed randomly across sequencing lanes. Using the same blood draw, the study looked at two additional independent replicas of 1 million unique cDNA reads for two donors, one aged 18 to 30 and the other aged 80 or older. The research as a whole found: Conclusive comparison of naive and antigen-experienced compartments was prevented by the profiling of bulk unsorted PBMCs. Donor CMV infection status was unknown, potentially confounding age-related changes in expanded clonotypes. The percentage of naive T cells measured by flow cytometry correlated strongly with observed TCR beta diversity. Total diversity estimates from one million sequenced T cells were considered lower bounds and underestimates. Observed TCR beta diversity per million T cells fell roughly linearly with age, and a significant reduction was already apparent by age around 40. Compared with the aged group, more naive CD4+ T cells, fewer expanded clones and increased TCR diversity were shown by the long-lived group, suggesting age selection.

The 39 donors, aged 6 to 90 years, were systemically healthy Caucasian individuals from Russia. Approximately 9.3 milliliters of peripheral blood were drawn from each donor into EDTA-treated Vacutainer tubes. PBMCs were isolated by Ficoll-Paque density-gradient centrifugation, with at least 6.5 million obtained per sample. Trizol reagent was used to extract total RNA from PBMCs, with at least 6 micrograms per sample. For every donor, an aliquot of PBMCs went through flow cytometry to measure the percentages of naive CD45RAhigh/CD27high T cells. Library method: 5' RACE. Sequencing was performed on an Illumina HiSeq 2500. The second PCR ran for about 6 to 11 cycles and used a J-beta primer mix along with a sample-barcoded 5' primer. A unique molecular identifier was introduced onto each TCR beta cDNA molecule by a template-switch 5' adaptor carrying 12 random nucleotides. Each sample yielded at least 3 million CDR3-containing paired-end reads. First-strand cDNA synthesis was performed from all RNA using the Mint cDNA synthesis kit, with priming by a TRBC-specific oligonucleotide. After uracil-DNA glycosylase treatment, a first 18-cycle PCR used universal primers M1SS and BC2_uni_R on all cDNA. Regarding the original processing steps: For normalization, 1 million high-quality reads, each with a distinct molecular identifier, were randomly selected from each sample. Reads with shared molecular identifiers were discarded instead of being binned into consensus sequences. CDR3 identification, clonotype clustering and error correction used MiTCR with a Q25 quality threshold and the strictest error-elimination algorithm. A nonparametric unseen species model using Euler transformation provided a lower-bound estimate of total TCR beta diversity. Using fastp at Q25 and MiXCR, TCRdb reprocessed the public reads and kept productive beta chains. CDR3 protein sequences are deduplicated, and each keeps its most common genes and DNA. These V and J calls are TCRdb output, not the study's own analysis. The sample table records about 1 million distinct CDR3 sequences; around 45% of these occur just once. The ten largest clones capture about 19% of the sample.

This clonotype was counted between two and nine times. This receptor's antigen is unknown. Base qualities were left out, and no much larger clone turns up one base away. The receptor's source is a woman in her sixties in good health. The material sequenced was blood.

The DNA is TGTGCCAGCAGCCTCCAGGGCAGTCAACGTTGGGAGACCCAGTACTTC. It is translated as CASSLQGSQRWETQYF. The chain couples TRBV11-2 to TRBJ2-5; possibly the D gene is TRBD1, per 5 matching bases. Looking up the germline V gene yields CDR1 SGHAT and CDR2 FQNNGV. The trim is 5 bases for V and 5 bases for J, with a gap of 21 bases between the germline ends. The CDR3 holds 16 amino acids from the cysteine to the phenylalanine. The CDR3 DNA has 48 bases and is translated from base 1.